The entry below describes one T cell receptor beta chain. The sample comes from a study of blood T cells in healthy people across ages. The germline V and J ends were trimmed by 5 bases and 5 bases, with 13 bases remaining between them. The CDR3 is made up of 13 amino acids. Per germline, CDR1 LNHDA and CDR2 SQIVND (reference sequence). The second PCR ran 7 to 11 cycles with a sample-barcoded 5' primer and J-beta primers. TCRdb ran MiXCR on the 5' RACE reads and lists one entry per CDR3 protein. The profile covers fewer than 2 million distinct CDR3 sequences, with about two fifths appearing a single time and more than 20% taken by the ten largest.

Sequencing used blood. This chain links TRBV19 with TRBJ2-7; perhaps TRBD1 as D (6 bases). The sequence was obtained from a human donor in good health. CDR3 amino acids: CASSAPYRDEQYF. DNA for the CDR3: TGTGCCAGTAGTGCCCCGTACAGGGACGAGCAGTACTTC.